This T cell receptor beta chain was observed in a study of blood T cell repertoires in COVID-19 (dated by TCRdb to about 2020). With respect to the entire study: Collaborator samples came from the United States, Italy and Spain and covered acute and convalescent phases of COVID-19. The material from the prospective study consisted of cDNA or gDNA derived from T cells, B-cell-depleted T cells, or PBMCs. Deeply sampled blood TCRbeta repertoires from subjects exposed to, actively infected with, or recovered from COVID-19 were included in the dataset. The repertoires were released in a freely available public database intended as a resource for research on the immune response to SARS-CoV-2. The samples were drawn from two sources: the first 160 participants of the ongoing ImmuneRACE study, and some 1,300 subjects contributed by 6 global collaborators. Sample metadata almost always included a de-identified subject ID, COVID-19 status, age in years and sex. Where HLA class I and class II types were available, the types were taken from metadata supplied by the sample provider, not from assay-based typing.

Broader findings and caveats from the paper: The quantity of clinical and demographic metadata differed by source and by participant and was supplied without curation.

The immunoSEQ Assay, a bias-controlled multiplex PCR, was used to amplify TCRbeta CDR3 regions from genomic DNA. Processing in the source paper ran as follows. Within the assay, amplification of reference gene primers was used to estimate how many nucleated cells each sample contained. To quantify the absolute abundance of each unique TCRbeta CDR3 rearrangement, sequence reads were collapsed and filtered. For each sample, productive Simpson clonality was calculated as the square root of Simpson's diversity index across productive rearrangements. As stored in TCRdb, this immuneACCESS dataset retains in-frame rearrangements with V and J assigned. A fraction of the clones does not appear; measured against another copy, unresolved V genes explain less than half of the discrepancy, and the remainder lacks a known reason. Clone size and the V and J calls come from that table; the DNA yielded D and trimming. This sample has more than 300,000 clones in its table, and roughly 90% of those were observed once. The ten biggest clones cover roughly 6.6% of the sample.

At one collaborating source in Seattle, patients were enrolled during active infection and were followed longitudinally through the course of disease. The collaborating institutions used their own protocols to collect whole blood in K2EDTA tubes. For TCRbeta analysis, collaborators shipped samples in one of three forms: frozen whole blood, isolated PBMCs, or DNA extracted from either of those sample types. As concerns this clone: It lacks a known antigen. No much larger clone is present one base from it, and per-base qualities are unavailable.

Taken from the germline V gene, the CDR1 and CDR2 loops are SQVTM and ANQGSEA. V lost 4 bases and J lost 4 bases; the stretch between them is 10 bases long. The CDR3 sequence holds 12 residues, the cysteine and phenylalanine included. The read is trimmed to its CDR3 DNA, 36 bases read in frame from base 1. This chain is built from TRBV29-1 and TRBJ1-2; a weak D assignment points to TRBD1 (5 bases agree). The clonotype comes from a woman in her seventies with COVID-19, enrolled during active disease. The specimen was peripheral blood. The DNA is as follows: TGCAGCGTTGGGGGCGGGAGCTATGGCTACACCTTC. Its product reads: CSVGGGSYGYTF.